A single sample gave rise to the 21 T cell receptor beta chains below, sequenced in a study of glioma-infiltrating T cells. Using RNA template, CDR3s of TCR alpha and beta were amplified with iRepertoire arm-PCR. MiXCR, applied by TCRdb to the multiplex PCR reads, yields one record per CDR3 protein. The sample contains under 200,000 distinct CDR3 sequences, roughly 45% of which appear only once. What was sequenced was glioma tissue, nonneoplastic brain tissue, or PBMCs (not recorded which). These receptors were obtained from a human donor with low-grade glioma or glioblastoma, undergoing nonglioma brain surgery, or in good health (not recorded which).

This clonotype was seen a single time. The V gene is TRBV27, the J gene TRBJ1-5; the match to TRBD1 covers 8 bases. Trimming took 2 bases from V and 7 from J; bases not matched to a gene: 10. Germline loops: CDR1 MNHEY, CDR2 SMNVEV (reference sequence). The CDR3 spans 16 residues. This CDR3 reads CASSLTRQGKRQPQHF. CDR3 nucleotides: TGTGCCAGCAGTTTAACCAGACAGGGGAAGCGACAGCCCCAGCATTTT.

This chain joins TRBV24-1 and TRBJ2-5; TRBD2 agrees at 12 bases. The CDR3 runs to 14 residues. CDR1 is KGHDR and CDR2 is SFDVKD in the germline V gene. V trimming: 5 bases; J trimming: 4 bases; junction bases outside the gene matches: 1. The CDR3, as DNA: TGTGCCACCAGTGGACTAGCGGGAGTAGAGACCCAGTACTTC. The encoded protein is CATSGLAGVETQYF.

This clonotype was seen more than once but under ten times. This sequence joins TRBV29-1 and TRBJ2-1; D is undetermined. Germline V lookup: CDR1 SQVTM, CDR2 ANQGSEA. This CDR3 contains 9 residues. This CDR3 reads CRAEFEQFF. The CDR3 DNA follows: TGCAGGGCTGAGTTTGAGCAGTTCTTC.

This clonotype was recorded many times. This sequence joins TRBV4-2 and TRBJ2-7, with a tentative D call TRBD2 (5 bases). This CDR3 has 15 residues. The germline CDR1 and CDR2 sequences are LGHNA and YNFKEQ. The germline V and J ends were trimmed by 0 bases and 2 bases, with 11 bases remaining between them. CDR3 DNA sequence: TGTGCCAGCAGCCAAGATCGTGGAGGACCCTACGAGCAGTACTTC. Translation gives CASSQDRGGPYEQYF.

Worth noting for this clonotype: This may be a read error: a much more frequent sequence differs by one nucleotide. The chain has TRBV19 and TRBJ2-1; 7 bases line up with TRBD1. V lost 8 bases, J lost 1 base, and 5 bases stayed unmatched. The CDR3 contains 14 residues. Per the germline V gene, CDR1 is LNHDA and CDR2 is SQIVND (reference sequence). The CDR3 DNA reads TGTGCCAGTTCGACAGGGAAATCCTACAATGAGCAGTTCTTC. Protein product: CASSTGKSYNEQFF.

A few counts support this clonotype. The chain carries TRBV28 and TRBJ2-6, with D unclear. This CDR3 is 15 amino acids long. Trimming took 3 bases from V and 3 from J, leaving 9 bases between them. CDR1 and CDR2 (germline): MDHEN, SYDVKM. The CDR3 coding sequence is TGTGCCAGCAGTTTTAGTGTCGGTGGGGCCAACGTCCTGACTTTC. Translating it yields CASSFSVGGANVLTF. Full variable domain (rest looked up from reference TRBV28 and TRBJ2-6): DVKVTQSSRYLVKRTGEKVFLECVQDMDHENMFWYRQDPGLGLRLIYFSYDVKMKEKGDIPEGYSVSREKKERFSLILESASTNQTSMYLCASSFSVGGANVLTFGAGSRLTVL.

A note on this clonotype: Its ends do not fully match the called genes, so a read error is possible. CDR3 protein: CARSQGSNEKLFF. The CDR3 DNA sequence: TGCGCCAGAAGCCAGGGGTCTAATGAAAAACTGTTTTTT. The rearrangement links TRBV4-3 to TRBJ1-4, with D perhaps matching TRBD1 (6 bases). This CDR3 spans 13 amino acids. Germline CDR1 and CDR2: LGHNA and YSLEER.

This clonotype was counted a single time. This may arise from a read error, as a much more abundant clone is one base away. The rearrangement joins TRBV2 to TRBJ1-1, with TRBD1 as a possible D gene (5 bases). Per germline, CDR1 SNHLY and CDR2 FYNNEI. The length of the CDR3 is 13 residues. CDR3 sequence (DNA): TGTGCCAGAAGTGCAGGGCCAGCTTATGAAGCTTTCTTT. Amino acid sequence: CARSAGPAYEAFF. The full variable domain, rest sourced from reference TRBV2 and TRBJ1-1, is EPEVTQTPSHQVTQMGQEVILRCVPISNHLYFYWYRQILGQKVEFLVSFYNNEISEKSEIFDDQFSVERPDGSNFTLKIRSTKLEDSAMYFCARSAGPAYEAFFGQGTRLTVV.

The chain has TRBV10-3 and TRBJ1-3, with unresolved D. The CDR3 has 15 residues. With 4 bases removed from V and 0 bases from J, the gap between germline ends came to 10 bases. Germline CDR1 reads ENHRY; CDR2 reads SYGVKD. The CDR3 sequence is CAISAQQLSGNTIYF. CDR3 in DNA: TGTGCCATCAGTGCTCAACAGCTCTCTGGAAACACCATATATTTT.

This sequence joins TRBV2 and TRBJ1-2; possible D gene TRBD1, 5 bases. The CDR3 is 14 residues long. Trimming stripped 3 bases from V and 3 bases from J, with 11 bases between. Germline V lookup: CDR1 SNHLY, CDR2 FYNNEI. CDR3 DNA: TGTGCCAGCAGTGACAGGGCCCGGGACTATGGCTACACCTTC. Translating it yields CASSDRARDYGYTF.

This chain joins TRBV6-6 and TRBJ2-5; 7 bases are shared with TRBD2. Germline CDR1 is MNHNY and CDR2 is SVGAGI (reference sequence). With 8 bases clipped from V and 3 bases from J, the junction kept 12 bases outside the gene matches. CDR3 length equals 15 residues. In DNA, the CDR3 is TGTGCCAGCGGCCCCACTAGCGCACCCAAAGAGACCCAGTACTTC. Protein product: CASGPTSAPKETQYF.

Points on this clonotype: A single base separates this from a much larger clone, so it may be a read error. The chain combines TRBV20-1 with TRBJ1-5; the D gene is possibly TRBD1 (5 bases). Germline CDR1 reads DFQATT; CDR2 reads SNEGSKA (reference sequence). This CDR3 has 15 amino acids. The CDR3 sequence is CSASAWTLSNRPQHF. For the CDR3, the DNA is TGCAGTGCTAGCGCCTGGACACTTAGCAATCGGCCCCAGCATTTT.

Worth noting for this clonotype: Just one base apart from a much larger clone, this may be a read error. The gene calls are TRBV20-1 and TRBJ2-3; no reliable D call. CDR3 size: 14 residues. The germline gives CDR1 DFQATT, CDR2 SNEGSKA (reference sequence). CDR3 DNA: TGCAGTGCTAGAGGTTACCCTGGGTCCGATACGAAGTATTTT. Translating gives CSARGYPGSDTKYF.

This clonotype was counted at least ten times. V usage is TRBV20-1 and J usage is TRBJ1-6; D might be TRBD1 (5 bases). The V gene's germline CDR1 is DFQATT and CDR2 SNEGSKA (reference sequence). CDR3 size: 14 residues. V dropped 0 bases and J dropped 10 bases, with 13 bases sitting between them. As DNA, the CDR3 is TGCAGTGCTAGAGAGTCCAGGGTAGGCTCACCCCTCCACTTT. It yields the protein CSARESRVGSPLHF.

Comments on this clonotype: One end of the junction is discordant with germline, which a read error may explain. V and J are TRBV4-2 and TRBJ2-2; D is uncertain. Per the germline V gene, CDR1 is LGHNA and CDR2 is YNFKEQ. The CDR3 sequence is 14 residues long. CDR3 loop: CASRPGSKTGELFF. The DNA of the CDR3 is TGTGCCAGCAGGCCAGGATCGAAGACCGGGGAGCTGTTTTTT.

This clonotype was recorded a few times. A read error is possible here, since a much larger clone lies one base away. The rearrangement links TRBV20-1 to TRBJ2-7; D ambiguous. CDR3 length: 14 amino acids. Germline loops: CDR1 DFQATT, CDR2 SNEGSKA (reference sequence). V lost 0 bases, J lost 1 base, and 10 bases lay in between. The CDR3 nucleotides are TGCAGTGCTAGAGATGAGCCAGAATCCTACGAGCAGTACTTC. Translating gives CSARDEPESYEQYF.

On this clonotype: A much larger clone differs from this one at a single base, so this may be a read error. V gene TRBV28 combines with J gene TRBJ1-1; D ambiguous. The CDR3 consists of 11 residues. The V end lost 6 bases, the J end lost 9 bases, and 11 bases lay between the germline ends. The germline V gene encodes CDR1 MDHEN and CDR2 SYDVKM. CDR3 in amino acids: CASRGQIQAFF. CDR3 nucleotide sequence: TGTGCCAGCAGAGGCCAGATCCAAGCTTTCTTT.

This clonotype was counted many times. The chain joins TRBV2 to TRBJ2-1; the D is unclear. V dropped 4 bases and J dropped 8 bases, with 15 bases sitting between them. Germline V gene lookup returns CDR1 SNHLY and CDR2 FYNNEI. This CDR3 comprises 14 residues. The CDR3 nucleotides read TGTGCCAGCAGTGTCGTTAGGAGTGGCGATGAGCAGTTCTTC. It is translated as CASSVVRSGDEQFF.

With respect to this clonotype: This could be a read error, since a much larger clone is one nucleotide away. This chain links TRBV7-2 with TRBJ2-7; 12 bases line up with TRBD2. This CDR3 spans 15 amino acids. Germline CDR1 is SGHTA and CDR2 is FQGNSA. The CDR3 DNA is TGTGCCATCAGCTTAACCACTAGCGGGGGGTACGAGCAGTACTTC. It yields the protein CAISLTTSGGYEQYF.

Points on this clonotype: Given a much more abundant clone one base away, this may be a read error. The V gene is TRBV27, the J gene TRBJ2-7; TRBD2 agrees at 15 bases. The CDR3 totals 18 residues. CDR1 and CDR2 (germline): MNHEY, SMNVEV (reference sequence). The CDR3: CASSGLAGGLVGDYEHYF. CDR3 nucleotide sequence: TGTGCCAGCAGCGGACTAGCGGGAGGGCTTGTGGGCGACTACGAGCACTACTTC.

About this clonotype itself: A much larger clone is a single base away; this may be a read error. The V and J genes are TRBV5-1 and TRBJ1-2; D is unclear. V was pared by 3 bases and J by 0 bases, with 9 bases between. Germline values: CDR1 SGHRS, CDR2 YFSETQ. The CDR3 sequence is 14 residues long. DNA for the CDR3: TGCGCCAGCAGCTCGGACGAAGCTAACTATGGCTACACCTTC. Its protein is CASSSDEANYGYTF.